The 9 T cell receptor beta chains in this list originate from one sample, sequenced in a study of post-analysis software for immune sequencing data. Unique molecular identifiers had been added to the TCR beta cDNA libraries. A single record per CDR3 protein comes from TCRdb applying MiXCR to the PCR reads. The top ten clones hold about 12% of a sample with approximately 460,000 distinct CDR3 sequences, roughly 45% of them seen once. Antigen specificity for these receptors is unknown. Study-wide findings and caveats: Patients showed TRBV5-6, TRBV5-1 and TRBV20-1 among five TRBV segments more frequent than in controls.

Specimen: blood. All receptors come from a girl between 10 and 17 years old with multiple sclerosis.

This chain links TRBV4-1 with TRBJ2-1, with TRBD2 as a possible D gene (6 bases). CDR3 length equals 16 residues. The V end was cut by 1 base, the J end by 2 bases, with 12 bases between. The V gene's germline CDR1 is MGHRA and CDR2 YSYEKL. The CDR3 region is CASSQVPGSTYNEQFF. CDR3 in DNA: TGCGCCAGCAGCCAAGTGCCCGGGAGTACCTACAATGAGCAGTTCTTC.

V gene TRBV28 combines with J gene TRBJ2-1; 10 bases are a match to TRBD2. The germline V gene has CDR1 MDHEN and CDR2 SYDVKM. Trimming cost V 5 bases and J 9 bases; bases outside gene matches: 7. This CDR3 region has 14 residues. CDR3 protein: CASSPPGLALEQFF. CDR3 nucleotides: TGTGCCAGCAGTCCACCGGGACTAGCGCTTGAGCAGTTCTTC.

CDR3 sequence reads: CASSLRGTGFYTDTQYF. CDR3 nucleotide sequence: TGTGCCAGCAGCTTAAGGGGTACGGGATTCTACACAGATACGCAGTATTTT. The rearrangement links TRBV7-3 to TRBJ2-3; possibly TRBD2 for D (5 bases). Germline V gene data show CDR1 as SGHTA and CDR2 as FQGTGA. The CDR3 totals 17 residues. V was trimmed by 1 base and J by 2 bases, leaving 16 bases between them.

The gene calls are TRBV7-9 and TRBJ2-5, with 8 bases aligning to TRBD2. Matching the DNA end better, TRBJ2-7 makes the J call doubtful. The CDR3 runs 16 residues. Germline CDR1 SEHNR, CDR2 FQNEAQ (reference sequence). The CDR3 loop is CASSYPGLGFQYEQYF. The CDR3 DNA is TGTGCCAGCAGCTACCCGGGACTAGGCTTCCAATACGAGCAGTACTTC.

This clonotype was seen a single time. This chain uses TRBV7-2 with TRBJ2-7, with D perhaps TRBD1 (6 bases). CDR1 SGHTA and CDR2 FQGNSA come from the germline V gene. Trimming took off 5 bases at V and 2 bases at J, with 13 bases between the two ends. This CDR3 is built from 14 residues. The CDR3 loop reads CASSTGQIPYEQYF. The DNA for the CDR3 is TGTGCCAGCAGCACAGGACAGATTCCCTACGAGCAGTACTTC. Variable domain in full (rest from reference TRBV7-2 and TRBJ2-7): GAGVSQSPSNKVTEKGKDVELRCDPISGHTALYWYRQSLGQGLEFLIYFQGNSAPDKSGLPSDRFSAERTGGSVSTLTIQRTQQEDSAVYLCASSTGQIPYEQYFGPGTRLTVT.

This clonotype was counted between two and nine times. The V call is TRBV4-2, the J call TRBJ2-1; 7 positions agree with TRBD1. The CDR3 has 17 amino acids. Germline V lookup: CDR1 LGHNA, CDR2 YNFKEQ. V lost 4 bases to trimming and J lost 1 base; unmatched junction nucleotides: 10. The CDR3 nucleotides read TGTGCCAGCAGCCTGGACATCCGGGACAGTTCCTACAATGAGCAGTTCTTC. Translating it yields CASSLDIRDSSYNEQFF.

V usage is TRBV25-1 and J usage is TRBJ2-1; the D gene could be TRBD1 or TRBD2 (5 bases each). CDR3 length: 13 amino acids. Germline V lookup: CDR1 MGHDK, CDR2 SYGVNS. Trimming removed 5 bases at V and 4 bases at J, with 9 bases between. CDR3 loop: CASSRDLYNEQFF. CDR3 bases: TGTGCCAGCAGTAGGGACCTTTACAATGAGCAGTTCTTC.

This chain connects TRBV2 to TRBJ2-1; D is unclear. CDR1 and CDR2 (germline): SNHLY, FYNNEI. The CDR3 has 10 amino acids. V lost 8 bases to trimming and J lost 10 bases, with 9 bases between them. CDR3 sequence: CASLEREQFF. The DNA of the CDR3 is TGTGCCAGCCTCGAGAGGGAGCAGTTCTTC.

V usage is TRBV3-1 and J usage is TRBJ1-1; D is undetermined. V lost 4 bases and J lost 4, with 22 bases in between. CDR3 length equals 17 residues. Germline CDR1 reads LGHDT; CDR2 reads YNNKEL (reference sequence). The CDR3 DNA reads TGTGCCAGCAGCCCGAATTTAGGGCAGAAAAAAAGCACTGAAGCTTTCTTT. Translation gives CASSPNLGQKKSTEAFF. Full variable domain (missing parts from reference TRBV3-1 and TRBJ1-1): DTAVSQTPKYLVTQMGNDKSIKCEQNLGHDTMYWYKQDSKKFLKIMFSYNNKELIINETVPNRFSPKSPDKAHLNLHINSLELGDSAVYFCASSPNLGQKKSTEAFFGQGTRLTVV.